This T cell receptor beta chain was found in a study of cytomegalovirus exposure and HLA in healthy donors. PCR involved 60 Vbeta and 13 Jbeta primers. Sequenced by immunoSEQ multiplex PCR; TCRdb stores in-frame clones only, minus some. The table shows around 180,000 clones, with roughly 71% occurring only once. As concerns this clone: Its antigen is unidentified. A junction boundary mismatches the germline segment, possibly from a read error.

Overall study findings and caveats: The listing of 150 to 200 TCR beta chains classed them as cytomegalovirus-associated. Other equally common chains were less clonally expanded than HLA-associated TCR beta chains, a later analysis showed. Presence/absence analyses took donor sequencing depth as roughly uniform.

At the time of sampling, donors were nominally healthy, though unrecorded immune exposures were likely. Germline V lookup: CDR1 SSHAT, CDR2 FNYEAQ (reference sequence). This CDR3 spans 13 amino acids. The chain couples TRBV7-7 to TRBJ1-1, with D maybe TRBD1 (6 bases). Sequencing was performed on PBMCs. This receptor was obtained from a girl between 5 and 17 years old in good health and CMV-seronegative. The CDR3 DNA reads TGTGCTAGCAGCCCTACAGGGTCAGCTGAAGCTTTCTTT. This codes for CASSPTGSAEAFF.